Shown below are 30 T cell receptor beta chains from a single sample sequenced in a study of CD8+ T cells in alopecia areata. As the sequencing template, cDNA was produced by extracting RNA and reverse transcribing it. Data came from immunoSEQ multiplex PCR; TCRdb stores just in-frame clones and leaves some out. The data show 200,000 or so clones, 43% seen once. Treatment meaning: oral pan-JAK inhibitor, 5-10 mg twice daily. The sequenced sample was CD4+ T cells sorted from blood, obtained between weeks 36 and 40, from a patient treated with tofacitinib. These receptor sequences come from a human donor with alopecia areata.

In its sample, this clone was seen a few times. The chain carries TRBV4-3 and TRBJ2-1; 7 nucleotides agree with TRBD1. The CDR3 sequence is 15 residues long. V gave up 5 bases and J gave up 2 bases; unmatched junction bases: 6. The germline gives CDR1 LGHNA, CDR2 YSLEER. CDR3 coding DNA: TGCGCCAGCAGCACCCGACAGGGTCCCTACAATGAGCAGTTCTTC. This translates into CASSTRQGPYNEQFF.

The CDR3 reads CASRSTGNYGYTF. The CDR3, as DNA: TGCGCCAGCAGATCGACAGGGAACTATGGCTACACCTTC. The gene calls are TRBV5-1 and TRBJ1-2; TRBD1 matches 7 bases. V shed 5 bases, J shed 2 bases, and the junction held 3 bases outside the gene matches. The CDR3 runs to 13 residues. CDR1 is SGHRS, CDR2 YFSETQ, per germline.

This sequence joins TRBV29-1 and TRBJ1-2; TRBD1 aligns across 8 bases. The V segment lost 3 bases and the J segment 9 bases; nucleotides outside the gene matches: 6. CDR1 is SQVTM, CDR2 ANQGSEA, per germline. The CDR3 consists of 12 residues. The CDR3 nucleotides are TGCAGCGTTGATAGACAGGGGCTTAGCTACACCTTC. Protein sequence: CSVDRQGLSYTF. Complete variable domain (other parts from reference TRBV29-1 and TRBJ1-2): SAVISQKPSRDICQRGTSLTIQCQVDSQVTMMFWYRQQPGQSLTLIATANQGSEATYESGFVIDKFPISRPNLTFSTLTVSNMSPEDSSIYLCSVDRQGLSYTFGSGTRLTVV.

CDR3 coding DNA: TGCGCCAGCAGCTTGAGTCAGGGCACCTACGAGCAGTACTTC. Its translation: CASSLSQGTYEQYF. V is TRBV5-1 and J is TRBJ2-7; D perhaps matches TRBD1 (5 bases). The CDR3 length is 14 residues. V was shortened by 1 base and J by 2 bases, with 10 bases between the two germline ends. Per the germline V gene, CDR1 is SGHRS and CDR2 is YFSETQ.

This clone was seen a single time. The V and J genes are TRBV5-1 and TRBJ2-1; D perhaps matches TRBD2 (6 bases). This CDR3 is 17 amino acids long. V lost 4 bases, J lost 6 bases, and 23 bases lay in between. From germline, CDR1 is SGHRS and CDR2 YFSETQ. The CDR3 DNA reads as TGCGCCAGCAGCGCGGGGATCGGGGCCCGGCTCCGCAATGAGCAGTTCTTC. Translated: CASSAGIGARLRNEQFF. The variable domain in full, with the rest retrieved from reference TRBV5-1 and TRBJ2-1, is KAGVTQTPRYLIKTRGQQVTLSCSPISGHRSVSWYQQTPGQGLQFLFEYFSETQRNKGNFPGRFSGRQFSNSRSEMNVSTLELGDSALYLCASSAGIGARLRNEQFFGPGTRLTVL.

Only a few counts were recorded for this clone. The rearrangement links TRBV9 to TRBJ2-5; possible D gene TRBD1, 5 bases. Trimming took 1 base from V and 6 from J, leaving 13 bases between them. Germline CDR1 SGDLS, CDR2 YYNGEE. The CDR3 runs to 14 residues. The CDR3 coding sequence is TGTGCCAGCAGCGTATCCGGCAGGGTCAAGACCCAGTACTTC. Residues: CASSVSGRVKTQYF. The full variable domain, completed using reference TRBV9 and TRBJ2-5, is DSGVTQTPKHLITATGQRVTLRCSPRSGDLSVYWYQQSLDQGLQFLIQYYNGEERAKGNILERFSAQQFPDLHSELNLSSLELGDSALYFCASSVSGRVKTQYFGPGTRLLVL.

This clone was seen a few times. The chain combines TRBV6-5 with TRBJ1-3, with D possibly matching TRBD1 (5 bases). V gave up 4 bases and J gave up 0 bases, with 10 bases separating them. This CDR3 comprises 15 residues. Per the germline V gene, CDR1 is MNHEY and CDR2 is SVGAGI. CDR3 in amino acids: CASSSSGHSGNTIYF. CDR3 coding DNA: TGTGCCAGCAGTTCCTCAGGGCACTCTGGAAACACCATATATTTT.

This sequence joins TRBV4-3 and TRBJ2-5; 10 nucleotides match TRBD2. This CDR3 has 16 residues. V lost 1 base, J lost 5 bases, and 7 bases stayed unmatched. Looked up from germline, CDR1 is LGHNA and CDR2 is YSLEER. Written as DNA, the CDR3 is TGCGCCAGCAGCCAAGGATATGCTAGCGGGAGTGAGACCCAGTACTTC. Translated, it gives CASSQGYASGSETQYF.

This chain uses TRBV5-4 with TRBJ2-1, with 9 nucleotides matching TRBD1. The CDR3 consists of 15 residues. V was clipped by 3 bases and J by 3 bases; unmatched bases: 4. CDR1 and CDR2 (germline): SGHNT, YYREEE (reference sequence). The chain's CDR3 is CASSSGQGFYNEQFF. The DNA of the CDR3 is TGTGCCAGCAGCTCGGGACAGGGCTTCTACAATGAGCAGTTCTTC.

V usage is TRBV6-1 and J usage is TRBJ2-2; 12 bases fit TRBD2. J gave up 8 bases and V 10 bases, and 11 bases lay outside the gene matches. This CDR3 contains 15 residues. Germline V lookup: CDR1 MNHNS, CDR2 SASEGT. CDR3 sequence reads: CAIQRLAGDVGELFF. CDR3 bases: TGTGCCATCCAGAGACTAGCGGGAGATGTTGGGGAGCTGTTTTTT.

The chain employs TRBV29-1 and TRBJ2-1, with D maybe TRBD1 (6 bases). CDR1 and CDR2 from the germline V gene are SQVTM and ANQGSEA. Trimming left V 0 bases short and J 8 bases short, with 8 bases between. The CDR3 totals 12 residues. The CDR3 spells CSVEERGYEQFF. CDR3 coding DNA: TGCAGCGTTGAAGAAAGGGGGTATGAGCAGTTCTTC.

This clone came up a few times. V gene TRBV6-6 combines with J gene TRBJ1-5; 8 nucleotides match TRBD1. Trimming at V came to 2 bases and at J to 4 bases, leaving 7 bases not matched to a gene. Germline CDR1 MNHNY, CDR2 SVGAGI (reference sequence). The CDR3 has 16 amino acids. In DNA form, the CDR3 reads TGTGCCAGCAGTTACGGATCAGGGGGCGAGAATCAGCCCCAGCATTTT. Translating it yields CASSYGSGGENQPQHF.

The CDR3 is CSVDQGNTEAFF. The CDR3 DNA follows: TGCAGCGTTGACCAGGGGAACACTGAAGCTTTCTTT. The V and J genes are TRBV29-1 and TRBJ1-1; D perhaps matches TRBD1 (5 bases). This CDR3 is built from 12 residues. V dropped 3 bases and J dropped 1 base, with 6 bases sitting between them. CDR1 and CDR2 from the germline V gene are SQVTM and ANQGSEA.

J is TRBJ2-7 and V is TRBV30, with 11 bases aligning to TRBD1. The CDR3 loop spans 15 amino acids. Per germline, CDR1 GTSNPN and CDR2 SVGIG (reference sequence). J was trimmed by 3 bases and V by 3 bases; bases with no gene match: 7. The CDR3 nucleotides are TGTGCCTGGAGCTCTGGACAGGGGGCCCTCTACGAGCAGTACTTC. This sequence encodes CAWSSGQGALYEQYF.

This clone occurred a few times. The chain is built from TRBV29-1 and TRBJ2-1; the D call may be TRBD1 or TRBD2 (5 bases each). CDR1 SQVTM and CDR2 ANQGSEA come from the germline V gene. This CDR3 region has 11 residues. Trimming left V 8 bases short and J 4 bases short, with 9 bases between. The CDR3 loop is CSMGVYNEQFF. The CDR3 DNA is TGCAGCATGGGGGTGTACAATGAGCAGTTCTTC.

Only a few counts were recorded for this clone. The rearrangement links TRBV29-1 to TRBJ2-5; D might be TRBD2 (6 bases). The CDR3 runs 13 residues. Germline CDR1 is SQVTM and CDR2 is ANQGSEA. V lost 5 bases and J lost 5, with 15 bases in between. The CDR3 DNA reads TGCAGCGTTCCCTGGAGTAGCGGTGAGACCCAGTACTTC. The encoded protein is CSVPWSSGETQYF.

In nucleotides, the CDR3 is TGTGCCACCGAGCGTGTTGGGACCGGGGAGCTGTTTTTT. This encodes CATERVGTGELFF. The rearrangement uses TRBV15 and TRBJ2-2, with D unresolved. The ends were cut back, 8 bases at V and 5 bases at J, with 12 bases in the middle. CDR1 is LNHNV and CDR2 is YYDKDF in the germline V gene (reference sequence). This CDR3 is built from 13 residues.

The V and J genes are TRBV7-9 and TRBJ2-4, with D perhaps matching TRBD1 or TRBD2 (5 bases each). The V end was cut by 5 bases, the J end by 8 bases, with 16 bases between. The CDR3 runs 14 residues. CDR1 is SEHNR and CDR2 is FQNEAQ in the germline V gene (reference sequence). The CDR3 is CASSLRDPLDIQYF. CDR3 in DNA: TGTGCCAGCAGCCTCCGGGACCCCCTAGACATTCAGTACTTC.

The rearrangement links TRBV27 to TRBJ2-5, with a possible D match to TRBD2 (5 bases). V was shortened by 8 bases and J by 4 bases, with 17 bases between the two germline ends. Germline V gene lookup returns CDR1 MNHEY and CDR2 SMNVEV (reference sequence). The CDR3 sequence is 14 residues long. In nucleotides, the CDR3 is TGTGCCAGCGGGCTCGGGGTCGCGGGAGAGACCCAGTACTTC. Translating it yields CASGLGVAGETQYF.

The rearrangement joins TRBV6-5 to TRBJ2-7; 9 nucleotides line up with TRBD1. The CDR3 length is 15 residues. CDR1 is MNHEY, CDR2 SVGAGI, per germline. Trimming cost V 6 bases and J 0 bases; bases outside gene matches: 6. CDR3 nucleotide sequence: TGTGCCAGCAGCCCCGGGACAGGGAGCTCCTACGAGCAGTACTTC. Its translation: CASSPGTGSSYEQYF.

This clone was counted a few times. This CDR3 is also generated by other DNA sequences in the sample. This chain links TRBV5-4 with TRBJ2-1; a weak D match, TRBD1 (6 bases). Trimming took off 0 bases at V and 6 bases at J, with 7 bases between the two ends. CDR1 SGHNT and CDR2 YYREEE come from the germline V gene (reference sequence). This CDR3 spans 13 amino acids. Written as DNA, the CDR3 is TGTGCCAGCAGCTTGGTAGGGGGCAATGAGCAGTTCTTC. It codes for CASSLVGGNEQFF.

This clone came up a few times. The CDR3 region has the DNA TGCAGCTCCGGCCTAAAAGAGACCCAGTACTTC. As protein: CSSGLKETQYF. This chain links TRBV29-1 with TRBJ2-5; D is unresolved. This CDR3 contains 11 residues. Germline-derived CDR1 and CDR2 are SQVTM and ANQGSEA. V dropped 8 bases and J dropped 3 bases, with 10 bases sitting between them.

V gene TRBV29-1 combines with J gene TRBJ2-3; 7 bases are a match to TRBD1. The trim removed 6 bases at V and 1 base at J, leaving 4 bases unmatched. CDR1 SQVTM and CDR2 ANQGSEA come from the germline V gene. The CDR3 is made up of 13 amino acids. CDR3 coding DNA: TGCAGCGTCCCAACAGGGGGCACAGATACGCAGTATTTT. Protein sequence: CSVPTGGTDTQYF.

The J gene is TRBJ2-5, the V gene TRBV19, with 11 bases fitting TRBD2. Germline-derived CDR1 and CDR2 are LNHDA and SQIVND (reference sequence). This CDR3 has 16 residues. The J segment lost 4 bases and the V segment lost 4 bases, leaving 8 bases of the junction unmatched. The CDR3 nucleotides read TGTGCCAGTAGTACAATAGCGGGAGGGCCGCGAGAGACCCAGTACTTC. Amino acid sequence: CASSTIAGGPRETQYF.

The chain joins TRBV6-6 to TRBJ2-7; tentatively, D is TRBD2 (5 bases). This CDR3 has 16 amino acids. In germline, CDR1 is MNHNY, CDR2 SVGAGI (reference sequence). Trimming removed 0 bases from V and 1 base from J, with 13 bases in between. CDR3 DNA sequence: TGTGCCAGCAGTTACTCGGGGAGCCAAATTTCCTACGAGCAGTACTTC. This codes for CASSYSGSQISYEQYF.

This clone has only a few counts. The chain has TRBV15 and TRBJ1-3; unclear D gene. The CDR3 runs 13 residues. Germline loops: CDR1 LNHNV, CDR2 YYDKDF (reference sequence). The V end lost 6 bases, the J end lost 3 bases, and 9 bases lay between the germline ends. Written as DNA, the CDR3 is TGTGCCACCAGTCGCGACCGTGGAAACACCATATATTTT. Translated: CATSRDRGNTIYF.

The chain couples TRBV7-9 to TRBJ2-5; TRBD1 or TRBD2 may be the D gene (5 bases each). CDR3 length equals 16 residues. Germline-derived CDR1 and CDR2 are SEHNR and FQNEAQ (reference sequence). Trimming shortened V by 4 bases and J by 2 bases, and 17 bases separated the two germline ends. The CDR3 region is CASSSGTPITQETQYF. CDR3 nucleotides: TGTGCCAGCAGCTCCGGGACCCCTATTACTCAAGAGACCCAGTACTTC.

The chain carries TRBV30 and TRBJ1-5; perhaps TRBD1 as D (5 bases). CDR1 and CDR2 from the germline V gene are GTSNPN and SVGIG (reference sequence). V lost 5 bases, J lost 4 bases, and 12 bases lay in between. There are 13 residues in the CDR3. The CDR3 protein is CAWSLGANQPQHF. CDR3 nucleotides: TGTGCCTGGTCGTTAGGGGCAAATCAGCCCCAGCATTTT.

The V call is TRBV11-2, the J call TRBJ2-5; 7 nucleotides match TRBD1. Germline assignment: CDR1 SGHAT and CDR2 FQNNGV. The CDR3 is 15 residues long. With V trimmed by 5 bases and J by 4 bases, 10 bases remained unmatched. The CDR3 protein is CASSPLGYRGETQYF. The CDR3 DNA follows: TGTGCCAGCAGCCCCCTGGGGTACAGGGGAGAGACCCAGTACTTC.

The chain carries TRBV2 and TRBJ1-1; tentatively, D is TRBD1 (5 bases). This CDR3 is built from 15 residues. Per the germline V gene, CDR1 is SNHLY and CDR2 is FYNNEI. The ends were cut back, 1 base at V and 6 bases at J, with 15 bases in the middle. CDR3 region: CASSEEVGSGAEAFF. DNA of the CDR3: TGTGCCAGCAGTGAAGAGGTTGGGTCGGGGGCTGAAGCTTTCTTT.